The TCR beta chain described here comes from a study of blood T cell repertoires in COVID-19. Study details: Italy, Spain and the United States were the sources of the convalescent and acute COVID-19 samples. The analysed material was cDNA or gDNA that came from T cells, B-cell-depleted T cells, or PBMCs.

Germline V gene data show CDR1 as SGDLS and CDR2 as YYNGEE. This CDR3 is 15 amino acids long. With V trimmed by 0 bases and J by 3 bases, 4 bases remained unmatched. Under the authors' procedure: Counts of nucleated cells, estimated from reference gene primer amplification, were obtained. Some clones are missing from TCRdb's copy, which holds only in-frame ones; the method was immunoSEQ multiplex PCR. V and J calls and clone size are given by that table; D and trimming were obtained from the DNA. The table has 150,000 to 200,000 clones, roughly nine tenths seen once. This chain connects TRBV9 to TRBJ2-3; 7 bases are a match to TRBD2. Material: peripheral blood. This receptor was taken from a man in his 70s with acute or convalescent COVID-19. In DNA form, the CDR3 reads TGTGCCAGCAGCGTAGGAAGTAGCGGGACAGATACGCAGTATTTT. This sequence encodes CASSVGSSGTDTQYF. The full variable domain, with the rest looked up from reference TRBV9 and TRBJ2-3, is DSGVTQTPKHLITATGQRVTLRCSPRSGDLSVYWYQQSLDQGLQFLIQYYNGEERAKGNILERFSAQQFPDLHSELNLSSLELGDSALYFCASSVGSSGTDTQYFGPGTRLTVL.